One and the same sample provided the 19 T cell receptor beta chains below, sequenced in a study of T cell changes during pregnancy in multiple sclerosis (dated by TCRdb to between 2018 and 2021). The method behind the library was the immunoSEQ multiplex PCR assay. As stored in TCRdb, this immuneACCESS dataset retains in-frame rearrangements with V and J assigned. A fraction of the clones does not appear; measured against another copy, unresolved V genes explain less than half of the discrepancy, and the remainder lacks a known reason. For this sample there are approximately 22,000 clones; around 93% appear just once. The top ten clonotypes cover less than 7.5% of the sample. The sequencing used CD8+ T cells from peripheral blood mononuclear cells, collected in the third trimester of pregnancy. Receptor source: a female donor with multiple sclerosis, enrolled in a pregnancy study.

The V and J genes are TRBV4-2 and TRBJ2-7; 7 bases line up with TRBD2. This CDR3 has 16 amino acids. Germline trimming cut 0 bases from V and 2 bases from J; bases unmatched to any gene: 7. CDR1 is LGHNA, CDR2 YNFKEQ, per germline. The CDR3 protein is CASSQDWASGTYEQYF. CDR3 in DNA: TGTGCCAGCAGCCAAGATTGGGCTAGCGGTACCTACGAGCAGTACTTC.

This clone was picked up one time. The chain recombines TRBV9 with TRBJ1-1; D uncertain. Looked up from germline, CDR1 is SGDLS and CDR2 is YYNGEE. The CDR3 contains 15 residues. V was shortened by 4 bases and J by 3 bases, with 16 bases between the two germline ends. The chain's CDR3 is CASSPLVAADTEAFF. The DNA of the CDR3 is TGTGCCAGCAGCCCTTTGGTGGCGGCGGACACTGAAGCTTTCTTT.

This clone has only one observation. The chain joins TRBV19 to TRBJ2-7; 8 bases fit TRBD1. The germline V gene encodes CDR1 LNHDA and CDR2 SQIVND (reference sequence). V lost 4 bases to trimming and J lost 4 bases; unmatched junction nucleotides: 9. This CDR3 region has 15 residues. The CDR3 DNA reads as TGTGCCAGTAGTAGTACCACAGGGGGATTGTACGAGCAGTACTTC. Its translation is CASSSTTGGLYEQYF.

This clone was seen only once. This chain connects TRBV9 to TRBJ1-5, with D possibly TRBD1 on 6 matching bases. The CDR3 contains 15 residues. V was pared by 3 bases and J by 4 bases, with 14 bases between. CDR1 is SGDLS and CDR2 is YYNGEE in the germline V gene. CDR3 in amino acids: CASSAGTMGNQPQHF. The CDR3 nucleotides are TGTGCCAGCAGCGCCGGGACAATGGGAAATCAGCCCCAGCATTTT.

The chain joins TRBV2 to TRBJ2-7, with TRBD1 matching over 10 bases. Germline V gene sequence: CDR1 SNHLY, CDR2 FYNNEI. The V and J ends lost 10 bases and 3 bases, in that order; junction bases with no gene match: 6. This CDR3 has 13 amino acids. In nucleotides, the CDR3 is TGTGCCATCCCCGGGACAGGGGACTACGAGCAGTACTTC. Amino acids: CAIPGTGDYEQYF.

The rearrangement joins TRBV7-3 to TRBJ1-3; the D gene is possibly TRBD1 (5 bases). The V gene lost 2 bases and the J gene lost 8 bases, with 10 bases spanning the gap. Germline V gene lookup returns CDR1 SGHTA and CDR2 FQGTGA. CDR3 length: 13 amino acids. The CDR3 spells CASSLEGGDTIYF. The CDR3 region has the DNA TGTGCCAGCAGCTTAGAGGGAGGGGACACCATATATTTT.

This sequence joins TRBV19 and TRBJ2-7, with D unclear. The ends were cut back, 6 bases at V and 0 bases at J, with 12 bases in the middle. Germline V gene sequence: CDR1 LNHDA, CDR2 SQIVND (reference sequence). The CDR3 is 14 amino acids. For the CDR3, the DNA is TGTGCCAGTAGATCGAGCGTCTCCTCCTACGAGCAGTACTTC. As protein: CASRSSVSSYEQYF.

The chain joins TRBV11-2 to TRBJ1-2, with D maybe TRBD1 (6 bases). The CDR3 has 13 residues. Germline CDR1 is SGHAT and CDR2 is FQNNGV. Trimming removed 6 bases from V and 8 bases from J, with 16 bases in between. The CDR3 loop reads CASRRTGPDGYTF. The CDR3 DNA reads TGTGCCAGCAGGCGTACAGGGCCGGACGGCTACACCTTC.

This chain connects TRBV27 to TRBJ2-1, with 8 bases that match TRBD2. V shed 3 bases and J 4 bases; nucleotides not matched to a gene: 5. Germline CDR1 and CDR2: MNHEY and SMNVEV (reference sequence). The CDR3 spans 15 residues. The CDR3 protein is CASSFSGTPYNEQFF. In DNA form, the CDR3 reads TGTGCCAGCAGTTTTAGCGGGACCCCTTACAATGAGCAGTTCTTC.

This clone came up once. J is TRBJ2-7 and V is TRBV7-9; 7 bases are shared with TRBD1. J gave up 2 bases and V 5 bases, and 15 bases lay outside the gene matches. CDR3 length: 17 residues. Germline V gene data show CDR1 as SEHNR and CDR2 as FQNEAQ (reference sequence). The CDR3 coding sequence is TGTGCCAGCAGCCACCCCCGGCGCAGGGACAGCGCCTACGAGCAGTACTTC. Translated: CASSHPRRRDSAYEQYF.

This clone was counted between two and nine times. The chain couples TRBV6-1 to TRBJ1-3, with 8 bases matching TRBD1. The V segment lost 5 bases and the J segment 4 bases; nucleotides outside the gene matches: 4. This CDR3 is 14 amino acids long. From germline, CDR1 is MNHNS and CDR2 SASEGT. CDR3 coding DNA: TGTGCCAGCAGTTTACAGGGGGAAGGAAACACCATATATTTT. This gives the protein CASSLQGEGNTIYF.

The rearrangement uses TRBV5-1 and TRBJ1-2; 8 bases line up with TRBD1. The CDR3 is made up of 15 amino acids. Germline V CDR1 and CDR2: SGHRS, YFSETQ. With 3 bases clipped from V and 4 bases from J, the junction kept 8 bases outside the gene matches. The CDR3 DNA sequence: TGCGCCAGCAGCTCGACAGGGGAGGTCGGCTATGGCTACACCTTC. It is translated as CASSSTGEVGYGYTF.

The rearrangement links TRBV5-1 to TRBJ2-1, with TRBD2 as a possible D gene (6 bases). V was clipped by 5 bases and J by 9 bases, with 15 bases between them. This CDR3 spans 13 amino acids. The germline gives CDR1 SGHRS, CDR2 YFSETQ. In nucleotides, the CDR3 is TGCGCCAGCAGGGAGCTTTTAGCGGTTGAGCAGTTCTTC. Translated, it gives CASRELLAVEQFF. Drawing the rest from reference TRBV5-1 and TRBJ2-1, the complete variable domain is KAGVTQTPRYLIKTRGQQVTLSCSPISGHRSVSWYQQTPGQGLQFLFEYFSETQRNKGNFPGRFSGRQFSNSRSEMNVSTLELGDSALYLCASRELLAVEQFFGPGTRLTVL.

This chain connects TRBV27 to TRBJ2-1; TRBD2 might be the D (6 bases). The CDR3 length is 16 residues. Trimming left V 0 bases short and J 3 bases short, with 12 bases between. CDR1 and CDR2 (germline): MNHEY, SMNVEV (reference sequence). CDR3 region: CASSLSASAYYNEQFF. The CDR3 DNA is TGTGCCAGCAGTTTATCGGCTAGCGCATACTACAATGAGCAGTTCTTC.

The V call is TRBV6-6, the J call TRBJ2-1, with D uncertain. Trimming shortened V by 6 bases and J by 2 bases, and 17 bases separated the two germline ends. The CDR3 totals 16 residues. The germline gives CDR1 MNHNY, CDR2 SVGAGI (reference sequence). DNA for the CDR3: TGTGCCAGCAGCCCGGGTCGACGCGTTCCCTACAATGAGCAGTTCTTC. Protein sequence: CASSPGRRVPYNEQFF.

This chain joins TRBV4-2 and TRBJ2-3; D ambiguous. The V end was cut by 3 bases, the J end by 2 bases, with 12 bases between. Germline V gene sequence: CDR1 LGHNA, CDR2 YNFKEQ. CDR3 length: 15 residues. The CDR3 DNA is TGTGCCAGCAGCCAGCACTTTGGAGACACAGATACGCAGTATTTT. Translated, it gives CASSQHFGDTDTQYF.

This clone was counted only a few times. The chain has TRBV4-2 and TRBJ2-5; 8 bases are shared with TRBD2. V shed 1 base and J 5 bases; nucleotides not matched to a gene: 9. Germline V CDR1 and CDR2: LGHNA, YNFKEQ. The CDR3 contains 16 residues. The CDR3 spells CASSQGESGGAETQYF. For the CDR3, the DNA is TGTGCCAGCAGCCAAGGGGAGTCGGGGGGGGCGGAGACCCAGTACTTC.

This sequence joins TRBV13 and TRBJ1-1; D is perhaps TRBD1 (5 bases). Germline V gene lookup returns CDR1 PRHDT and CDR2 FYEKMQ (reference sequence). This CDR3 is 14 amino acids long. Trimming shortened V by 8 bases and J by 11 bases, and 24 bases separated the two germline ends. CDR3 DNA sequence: TGTGCCAGCGACTTAGGCGGGGGACGACTAGGGGCTTTCTTT. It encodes CASDLGGGRLGAFF.

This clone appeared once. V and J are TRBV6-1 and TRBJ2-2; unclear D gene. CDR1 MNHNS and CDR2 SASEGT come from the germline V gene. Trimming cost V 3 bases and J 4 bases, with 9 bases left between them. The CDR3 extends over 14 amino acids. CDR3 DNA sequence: TGTGCCAGCAGTGACGGGTCTTTCACCGGGGAGCTGTTTTTT. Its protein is CASSDGSFTGELFF.